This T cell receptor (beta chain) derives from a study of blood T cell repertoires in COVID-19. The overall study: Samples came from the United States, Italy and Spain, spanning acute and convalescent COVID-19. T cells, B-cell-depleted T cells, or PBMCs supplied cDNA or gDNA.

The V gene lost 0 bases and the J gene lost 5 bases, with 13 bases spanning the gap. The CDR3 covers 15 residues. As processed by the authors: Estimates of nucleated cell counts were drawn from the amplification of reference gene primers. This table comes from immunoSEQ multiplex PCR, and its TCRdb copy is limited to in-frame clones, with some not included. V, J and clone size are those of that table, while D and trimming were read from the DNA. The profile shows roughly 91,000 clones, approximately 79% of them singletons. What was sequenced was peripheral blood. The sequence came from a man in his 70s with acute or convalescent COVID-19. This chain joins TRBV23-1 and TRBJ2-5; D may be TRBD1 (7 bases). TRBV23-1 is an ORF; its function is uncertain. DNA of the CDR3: TGCGCCAGCAGTCAATCAAAGGGGGCGGGGGAGACCCAGTACTTC. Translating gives CASSQSKGAGETQYF.